The 19 T cell receptor beta chains below come from one sample, sequenced in a study of cytomegalovirus exposure and HLA in healthy donors. Data came from immunoSEQ multiplex PCR; TCRdb stores just in-frame clones and leaves some out. Among more than 300,000 clones listed, 70% to 90% were seen once. Sequenced input: PBMCs. All receptors derive from a woman aged 18-29 years in good health and CMV-seronegative.

V and J are TRBV11-1 and TRBJ2-7; D is possibly TRBD1 (6 bases). Germline V gives CDR1 SGHAT, CDR2 FQDESV (reference sequence). Trimming took 7 bases from V and 3 from J, leaving 19 bases between them. This CDR3 comprises 15 residues. The CDR3 sequence: CASTPTGHTNYEQYF. CDR3 in DNA: TGTGCCAGCACCCCTACGGGACATACAAACTACGAGCAGTACTTC.

The V call is TRBV28, the J call TRBJ2-4; 10 bases are a match to TRBD2. Trimming cost V 1 base and J 8 bases; bases outside gene matches: 5. The CDR3 is made up of 15 amino acids. Germline CDR1 reads MDHEN; CDR2 reads SYDVKM. The CDR3: CASSLSASGRYIQYF. The CDR3, as DNA: TGTGCCAGCAGTTTATCAGCTAGCGGGAGATACATTCAGTACTTC.

V usage is TRBV5-1 and J usage is TRBJ2-7; D uncertain. Germline CDR1 SGHRS, CDR2 YFSETQ. The ends were cut back, 0 bases at V and 3 bases at J, with 13 bases in the middle. The CDR3 consists of 15 residues. CDR3 sequence reads: CASSLGNTAHYEQYF. DNA of the CDR3: TGCGCCAGCAGCTTGGGGAATACAGCACACTACGAGCAGTACTTC.

The V gene is TRBV11-3, the J gene TRBJ1-4; D is ambiguous. CDR3 length: 15 amino acids. V was cut by 5 bases and J by 0 bases, with 10 bases left in between. The germline CDR1 and CDR2 sequences are SGHNT and YENEEA. CDR3 region: CASSPRAATNEKLFF. As DNA, the CDR3 is TGTGCCAGCAGCCCGCGGGCGGCAACTAATGAAAAACTGTTTTTT.

The V call is TRBV4-1, the J call TRBJ2-1; tentatively, D is TRBD2 (5 bases). The V end was cut by 7 bases, the J end by 10 bases, with 17 bases between. Germline V CDR1 and CDR2: MGHRA, YSYEKL. This CDR3 has 13 amino acids. The CDR3, as DNA: TGCGCCAGCACCAACCTCGGGAAATCGGAGCAGTTCTTC. Its protein is CASTNLGKSEQFF.

This chain uses TRBV4-1 with TRBJ2-7; 7 bases fit TRBD1. The V gene end was trimmed by 6 bases and the J gene end by 4 bases; junction bases not matched to a gene: 9. Germline CDR1 is MGHRA and CDR2 is YSYEKL. This CDR3 is built from 14 residues. The CDR3, as DNA: TGCGCCAGCAGGCCGACAGGGCAAACTTACGAGCAGTACTTC. Translation: CASRPTGQTYEQYF.

The rearrangement uses TRBV18 and TRBJ1-5, with D possibly matching TRBD1 (5 bases). Looked up from germline, CDR1 is KGHSH and CDR2 is LQKENI. This CDR3 has 15 amino acids. The V gene lost 3 bases and the J gene lost 4 bases, with 13 bases spanning the gap. The CDR3: CASSPMGGVNQPQHF. The CDR3 nucleotides are TGTGCCAGCTCACCTATGGGGGGGGTAAATCAGCCCCAGCATTTT.

The chain combines TRBV2 with TRBJ2-2, with 9 bases aligning to TRBD1. The CDR3 consists of 13 residues. V lost 9 bases and J lost 4; bases outside the gene matches: 3. Germline V gene lookup returns CDR1 SNHLY and CDR2 FYNNEI. The CDR3, as DNA: TGTGCCAGGGGACAGGGAGGCACCGGGGAGCTGTTTTTT. It encodes CARGQGGTGELFF.

In DNA, the CDR3 is TGTGCCATCAGTGACACCGGGGGGCGCGAGCAGTACTTC. Residues: CAISDTGGREQYF. The gene calls are TRBV10-3 and TRBJ2-7, with D maybe TRBD2 (7 bases). V was cut by 3 bases and J by 6 bases, with 12 bases left in between. This CDR3 spans 13 amino acids. CDR1 and CDR2 (germline): ENHRY, SYGVKD.

This clone was detected once. The chain links TRBV27 to TRBJ1-5; D might be TRBD1 (5 bases). Germline V gives CDR1 MNHEY, CDR2 SMNVEV (reference sequence). The CDR3 is made up of 14 amino acids. V lost 1 base, J lost 5 bases, and 9 bases lay in between. The CDR3 bases are TGTGCCAGCAGTTTATGGGGCCAGGATCAGCCCCAGCATTTT. This translates into CASSLWGQDQPQHF.

The J gene is TRBJ1-1, the V gene TRBV28, with a weak D call TRBD1 (6 bases). Germline values: CDR1 MDHEN, CDR2 SYDVKM. The CDR3 totals 16 residues. V was clipped by 5 bases and J by 3 bases, with 19 bases between them. CDR3 amino acids: CASSPRQVPQHTEAFF. The CDR3 DNA follows: TGTGCCAGCAGTCCGAGACAGGTCCCCCAGCACACTGAAGCTTTCTTT.

This rearrangement joins TRBV7-8 to TRBJ2-2; 7 bases map to TRBD1. This CDR3 region has 14 residues. Germline values: CDR1 SGHVS, CDR2 FQNEAQ. Trimming cost V 6 bases and J 3 bases; bases outside gene matches: 4. The CDR3 region has the DNA TGTGCCAGCAGTCCCGACAGGGACACCGGGGAGCTGTTTTTT. Protein: CASSPDRDTGELFF.

The chain combines TRBV4-3 with TRBJ2-7; a possible D gene is TRBD1 (6 bases). The germline V and J ends were trimmed by 3 bases and 5 bases, with 11 bases remaining between them. The CDR3 is made up of 13 amino acids. In germline, CDR1 is LGHNA, CDR2 YSLEER. Here the CDR3 reads CASSQATGNEQYF. The CDR3 nucleotides read TGCGCCAGCAGCCAGGCGACAGGAAACGAGCAGTACTTC.

The rearrangement links TRBV27 to TRBJ2-1, with D hard to call. This CDR3 spans 16 amino acids. Trimming pared 1 base from V and 3 bases from J, leaving 13 bases between. Germline assignment: CDR1 MNHEY and CDR2 SMNVEV (reference sequence). CDR3 bases: TGTGCCAGCAGTTTATTATCAAACTTCTTCTACAATGAGCAGTTCTTC. It specifies CASSLLSNFFYNEQFF.

The chain is built from TRBV7-3 and TRBJ2-3; TRBD2 aligns across 14 bases. CDR3 length equals 21 residues. Germline values: CDR1 SGHTA, CDR2 FQGTGA. V dropped 2 bases and J dropped 2; count of bases not matched to a gene: 15. DNA of the CDR3: TGTGCCAGCAGCTTACGGTCGACTAGCGGGAGGGCCGGGCCCCTCACAGATACGCAGTATTTT. Residues: CASSLRSTSGRAGPLTDTQYF.

V and J are TRBV7-9 and TRBJ1-4; 12 nucleotides agree with TRBD1. Trimming at V came to 0 bases and at J to 10 bases, leaving 9 bases not matched to a gene. Germline CDR1 is SEHNR and CDR2 is FQNEAQ (reference sequence). The CDR3 is 17 amino acids. CDR3 DNA: TGTGCCAGCAGCTTAGCATCTGGGACAGGGGGCGGTGGAAAACTGTTTTTT. This encodes CASSLASGTGGGGKLFF. Full variable domain (missing parts from reference TRBV7-9 and TRBJ1-4): DTGVSQNPRHKITKRGQNVTFRCDPISEHNRLYWYRQTLGQGPEFLTYFQNEAQLEKSRLLSDRFSAERPKGSFSTLEIQRTEQGDSAMYLCASSLASGTGGGGKLFFGSGTQLSVL.

This clone was seen just once. This chain joins TRBV4-2 and TRBJ2-1; 10 bases are shared with TRBD1. This CDR3 is 19 amino acids long. The V and J ends lost 3 bases and 5 bases, in that order; junction bases with no gene match: 16. Per germline, CDR1 LGHNA and CDR2 YNFKEQ. CDR3 loop: CASSQDPGQGTSANNEQFF. CDR3 bases: TGTGCCAGCAGCCAGGACCCGGGACAGGGGACCAGCGCCAACAATGAGCAGTTCTTC.

The chain couples TRBV7-2 to TRBJ2-3; TRBD2 matches 15 bases. Germline CDR1 is SGHTA and CDR2 is FQGNSA. The CDR3 consists of 16 residues. Losses at the gene ends were 1 base for V and 5 bases for J; bases not matched to a gene: 1. CDR3 in amino acids: CASSLGTSGRGDTQYF. CDR3 DNA: TGTGCCAGCAGCTTAGGGACTAGCGGGAGGGGAGATACGCAGTATTTT. Combining the CDR3 with reference TRBV7-2 and TRBJ2-3 gives the whole variable domain GAGVSQSPSNKVTEKGKDVELRCDPISGHTALYWYRQSLGQGLEFLIYFQGNSAPDKSGLPSDRFSAERTGGSVSTLTIQRTQQEDSAVYLCASSLGTSGRGDTQYFGPGTRLTVL.

This clone was picked up a small number of times. V and J are TRBV25-1 and TRBJ1-2; D is ambiguous. This CDR3 comprises 13 residues. Germline assignment: CDR1 MGHDK and CDR2 SYGVNS. The germline V and J ends were trimmed by 4 bases and 7 bases, with 13 bases remaining between them. CDR3 nucleotides: TGTGCCAGCAGTGTCGAGGATTGGAGTGGCTACACCTTC. Translation: CASSVEDWSGYTF.